These 32 T cell receptor beta chains came from one sample sequenced in a study of T cells in Graves' hyperthyroidism and ophthalmopathy (dated 2019 in TCRdb). Library prep was done by multiplex PCR. The sequencing machine was an Illumina HiSeq 2000. The TCR beta CDR3 regions were amplified from RNA transcripts. The TCR CDR3 was subjected to a first round of RT-PCR using the HTBI primer set and the Qiagen OneStep RT-PCR kit. Clones were called with MiXCR by TCRdb after fastp trimmed the public reads at Q25, and only in-frame beta chains were retained. Every distinct CDR3 protein forms one entry, paired with its most common genes and DNA. The sample profile shows roughly 240,000 distinct CDR3 sequences; about a sixth of them were found once. The top ten constitute around 30% of the sample. The sample taken for sequencing was blood. All receptors come from a young woman with Graves' ophthalmopathy.

This clonotype was seen repeatedly, ten times or more. The chain combines TRBV14 with TRBJ2-5; D possibly corresponds to TRBD2 (6 bases). The CDR3 runs 14 residues. The germline CDR1 and CDR2 sequences are SGHDN and FVKESK. V gave up 4 bases and J gave up 5 bases, with 14 bases separating them. This CDR3 reads CASSPRGGRETQYF. The CDR3 DNA sequence: TGTGCCAGCAGCCCGCGGGGAGGCAGGGAGACCCAGTACTTC.

This clonotype was seen ten or more times. The V gene is TRBV28, the J gene TRBJ1-1; D is unclear. The CDR3 spans 13 residues. Germline CDR1 MDHEN, CDR2 SYDVKM. V was clipped by 6 bases and J by 4 bases, with 12 bases between them. The CDR3 region has the DNA TGTGCCAGCAGCTGGTACGCTAGCACTGAAGCTTTCTTT. Translating gives CASSWYASTEAFF.

The CDR3 DNA sequence: TGTGCCAGCAGCTCAGGGGCAGGGAGTATCAGTGAGCAGTTCTTC. Residues: CASSSGAGSISEQFF. J is TRBJ2-1 and V is TRBV7-3; the D gene is possibly TRBD1 (6 bases). CDR3 length: 15 residues. The ends were cut back, 4 bases at V and 9 bases at J, with 19 bases in the middle. Germline V gene sequence: CDR1 SGHTA, CDR2 FQGTGA.

This clonotype was detected ten times or more. The chain is built from TRBV12-3 or TRBV12-4 and TRBJ1-1; D may be TRBD1 (5 bases). This CDR3 has 13 residues. V lost 5 bases and J lost 5, with 12 bases in between. The CDR3 nucleotides read TGTGCCAGCAGTCGAGGGGCGCTGACTGAAGCTTTCTTT. As protein: CASSRGALTEAFF.

At least ten counts were recorded for this clonotype. J is TRBJ1-5 and V is TRBV20-1; no clear D. V dropped 0 bases and J dropped 6 bases, with 12 bases sitting between them. The length of the CDR3 is 14 residues. Germline V gene data show CDR1 as DFQATT and CDR2 as SNEGSKA (reference sequence). CDR3 bases: TGCAGTGCTAGAGATATACGATTCCCTCAGCCCCAGCATTTT. It encodes CSARDIRFPQPQHF.

This clonotype has a count of ten or more. The germline gene is not matched at one end of the junction; a read error may be the cause. The chain carries TRBV6-1 and TRBJ2-6; unclear D gene. Germline CDR1 and CDR2: MNHNS and SASEGT. CDR3 length: 13 amino acids. In DNA, the CDR3 is TGTGCCAGCAGTGACGGTGGGTCCAACGTCCTGACTTTC. Protein product: CASSDGGSNVLTF.

This clonotype appeared many times. The chain uses TRBV6-1 and TRBJ1-4; D possibly corresponds to TRBD1 (6 bases). This CDR3 contains 13 residues. Trimming cost V 8 bases and J 10 bases, with 17 bases left between them. Germline V lookup: CDR1 MNHNS, CDR2 SASEGT. Here the CDR3 DNA reads TGTGCCAGCCTGTTCGGACAGTTGGGAAAACTGTTTTTT. Its protein is CASLFGQLGKLFF.

This chain uses TRBV29-1 with TRBJ2-1; 14 bases are shared with TRBD2. CDR3 length equals 18 residues. After removal of 6 bases from V and 3 bases from J, the junction contained 13 bases not matched to a gene. Looked up from germline, CDR1 is SQVTM and CDR2 is ANQGSEA. CDR3 region: CSVSYPGTSGSFYNEQFF. The CDR3, as DNA: TGCAGCGTCTCCTACCCCGGGACTAGCGGGAGTTTCTACAATGAGCAGTTCTTC.

This clonotype was seen repeatedly, ten times or more. An end of the junction does not agree with germline; a read error may underlie this. This chain joins TRBV11-2 and TRBJ2-1; D is uncertain. This CDR3 spans 13 amino acids. CDR1 is SGHAT, CDR2 FQNNGV, per germline. The CDR3 sequence is CASSLVTLNEQSF. The DNA for the CDR3 is TGTGCCAGCAGCTTAGTAACCCTCAATGAGCAGTCCTTC.

In its sample, this clonotype was seen many times. This sequence joins TRBV7-9 and TRBJ2-2; TRBD2 might be the D (7 bases). CDR3 length equals 16 residues. V was trimmed by 5 bases and J by 2 bases, leaving 15 bases between them. Germline values: CDR1 SEHNR, CDR2 FQNEAQ (reference sequence). DNA of the CDR3: TGTGCCAGCAGCGCAGGAAGGGGGGGTAACACCGGGGAGCTGTTTTTT. Translated, it gives CASSAGRGGNTGELFF. Using reference TRBV7-9 and TRBJ2-2 for the parts outside the CDR3, the full variable domain is DTGVSQNPRHKITKRGQNVTFRCDPISEHNRLYWYRQTLGQGPEFLTYFQNEAQLEKSRLLSDRFSAERPKGSFSTLEIQRTEQGDSAMYLCASSAGRGGNTGELFFGEGSRLTVL.

This clonotype was counted ten times or more. This rearrangement joins TRBV9 to TRBJ1-1, with a possible D match to TRBD1 (5 bases). CDR3 length: 17 residues. Trimming took off 4 bases at V and 3 bases at J, with 22 bases between the two ends. CDR1 and CDR2 (germline): SGDLS, YYNGEE. The CDR3 DNA reads TGTGCCAGCAGCCATGGGGAGGGGTATGGGGCGGACACTGAAGCTTTCTTT. This encodes CASSHGEGYGADTEAFF.

There are a few counts of this clonotype. The gene calls are TRBV5-1 and TRBJ1-1; D unresolved. The CDR3 has 15 amino acids. The germline V gene has CDR1 SGHRS and CDR2 YFSETQ. V lost 4 bases and J 1 base, leaving 14 bases between the germline ends. CDR3 sequence: CASSPTSGENTEAFF. Here the CDR3 DNA reads TGCGCCAGCAGCCCAACTTCTGGGGAGAACACTGAAGCTTTCTTT. The whole variable domain, remainder taken from reference TRBV5-1 and TRBJ1-1, is KAGVTQTPRYLIKTRGQQVTLSCSPISGHRSVSWYQQTPGQGLQFLFEYFSETQRNKGNFPGRFSGRQFSNSRSEMNVSTLELGDSALYLCASSPTSGENTEAFFGQGTRLTVV.

In this sample, this clonotype turned up a few times. This sequence may be a read error, since a much larger clone differs from it by one base. V and J are TRBV6-2 or TRBV6-3 and TRBJ1-1; the D gene is possibly TRBD1 (6 bases). The CDR3 is 14 residues long. The germline V gene encodes CDR1 MNHEY and CDR2 SVGEGT. The V and J ends lost 2 bases and 1 base respectively, with 8 bases between them. CDR3 coding DNA: TGTGCCAGCAGTTACGGGGGCAGGAACACTGAAGCTTTCTTT. Protein sequence: CASSYGGRNTEAFF.

This clonotype was observed many times. The chain uses TRBV11-2 and TRBJ1-2; D gene ambiguous. This CDR3 has 14 residues. V lost 0 bases and J lost 4, with 9 bases in between. Per germline, CDR1 SGHAT and CDR2 FQNNGV. CDR3 in amino acids: CASSLDLTIYGYTF. The DNA for the CDR3 is TGTGCCAGCAGCTTAGACCTGACGATCTATGGCTACACCTTC.

This clonotype appeared many times. The DNA for the CDR3 is TGTGCCTGGAGTACGGGAGGGATGGCAGATACGCAGTATTTT. Translating it yields CAWSTGGMADTQYF. The chain employs TRBV30 and TRBJ2-3, with 8 positions matching TRBD2. This CDR3 spans 14 amino acids. Germline CDR1 and CDR2: GTSNPN and SVGIG (reference sequence). V lost 2 bases and J lost 4; bases outside the gene matches: 5.

This clonotype was seen repeatedly, ten times or more. The rearrangement uses TRBV20-1 and TRBJ2-1; TRBD1 matches 10 bases. Germline lookup yields CDR1 DFQATT and CDR2 SNEGSKA (reference sequence). Unmatched junction bases numbered 5, after V lost 3 bases and J lost 3 bases. The CDR3 loop spans 15 amino acids. The CDR3 is CSARGTGVVYNEQFF. The CDR3 DNA reads TGCAGTGCTAGGGGGACAGGGGTAGTCTACAATGAGCAGTTCTTC.

The V call is TRBV12-3 or TRBV12-4, the J call TRBJ1-5; 9 bases map to TRBD1. V dropped 3 bases and J dropped 0; count of bases not matched to a gene: 12. The CDR3 loop spans 19 amino acids. This CDR3 is CASSFGLGQGLYSNQPQHF. CDR3 DNA: TGTGCCAGCAGTTTCGGTTTGGGACAGGGTCTTTATAGCAATCAGCCCCAGCATTTT.

In this sample, this clonotype turned up many times. This chain links TRBV5-1 with TRBJ2-7; D uncertain. This CDR3 is 14 amino acids long. Between the trimmed V and J ends, which lost 4 bases and 5 bases, there was a span of 16 bases. Germline assignment: CDR1 SGHRS and CDR2 YFSETQ. The CDR3 DNA reads TGCGCCAGCAGCCCCCAGCCTGCAATGGACGAGCAGTACTTC. Residues: CASSPQPAMDEQYF.

Many counts were recorded for this clonotype. This chain joins TRBV11-2 and TRBJ2-7; D gene ambiguous. Between the trimmed V and J ends, which lost 1 base and 3 bases, there was a span of 4 bases. The CDR3 loop spans 12 amino acids. The germline gives CDR1 SGHAT, CDR2 FQNNGV. The CDR3 DNA is TGTGCCAGCAGCTTAGGGGTCTACGAGCAGTACTTC. This sequence encodes CASSLGVYEQYF.

The chain combines TRBV5-1 with TRBJ2-5; a possible D gene is TRBD1 (6 bases). The CDR3 is 14 amino acids. Deletions cut 3 bases from V and 3 bases from J, with 12 bases between. Germline V gene sequence: CDR1 SGHRS, CDR2 YFSETQ. The CDR3 bases are TGCGCCAGCAGCTCGGCGGCAGGGGAAGAGACCCAGTACTTC. Its translation: CASSSAAGEETQYF.

A remark on this clonotype: Just one base apart from a much larger clone, this may be a read error. The chain has TRBV28 and TRBJ1-5, with D uncertain. The germline gives CDR1 MDHEN, CDR2 SYDVKM. The CDR3 loop spans 13 amino acids. The CDR3 coding sequence is TGTGCCAGCAGAGGAAATAGCAATCGGCCCCAGCATTTT. This codes for CASRGNSNRPQHF.

This chain joins TRBV13 and TRBJ1-1; D unresolved. This CDR3 comprises 13 residues. Germline CDR1 and CDR2: PRHDT and FYEKMQ (reference sequence). V dropped 5 bases and J dropped 4 bases, with 11 bases sitting between them. CDR3 sequence (DNA): TGTGCCAGCAGCCCCGGGTGGACCACTGAAGCTTTCTTT. It is translated as CASSPGWTTEAFF.

This clonotype was picked up many times. This chain links TRBV16 with TRBJ2-7, with TRBD2 identical over 7 bases. CDR1 is KGHSY and CDR2 is FQNENV in the germline V gene. V lost 0 bases and J lost 6; bases outside the gene matches: 8. The CDR3 has 15 amino acids. CDR3 residues: CASSQSRGTTSEQYF. The CDR3 nucleotides are TGTGCCAGCAGCCAATCTCGGGGGACTACTTCCGAGCAGTACTTC. The full variable domain, with the rest looked up from reference TRBV16 and TRBJ2-7, is GEEVAQTPKHLVRGEGQKAKLYCAPIKGHSYVFWYQQVLKNEFKFLISFQNENVFDETGMPKERFSAKCLPNSPCSLEIQATKLEDSAVYFCASSQSRGTTSEQYFGPGTRLTVT.

Many counts were recorded for this clonotype. The chain joins TRBV11-2 to TRBJ2-2; 10 nucleotides align to TRBD1. The CDR3 extends over 15 amino acids. Unmatched junction bases numbered 6, after V lost 10 bases and J lost 1 base. Germline lookup yields CDR1 SGHAT and CDR2 FQNNGV. The CDR3 sequence is CANYRTGGNTGELFF. DNA for the CDR3: TGTGCCAACTACCGGACAGGGGGGAACACCGGGGAGCTGTTTTTT.

This clonotype was seen at least ten times. The chain employs TRBV20-1 and TRBJ1-1; 8 bases fit TRBD1. V was pared by 2 bases and J by 8 bases, with 4 bases of the junction left unmatched. The length of the CDR3 is 12 residues. Germline assignment: CDR1 DFQATT and CDR2 SNEGSKA (reference sequence). The CDR3 DNA is TGCAGTGCTAGAACACAGGGGGGAGAAGCTTTCTTT. It translates to CSARTQGGEAFF.

This clonotype was detected many times. The chain links TRBV6-1 to TRBJ1-2; D perhaps matches TRBD1 (5 bases). The CDR3 loop spans 14 amino acids. The V gene's germline CDR1 is MNHNS and CDR2 SASEGT. Trimming removed 2 bases at V and 6 bases at J, with 13 bases between. The CDR3 loop is CASSELGRAHGYTF. The CDR3 coding sequence is TGTGCCAGCAGTGAATTAGGCAGGGCTCATGGCTACACCTTC.

In this sample, this clonotype turned up many times. V gene TRBV4-2 combines with J gene TRBJ1-2, with 8 bases fitting TRBD1. V shed 0 bases, J shed 8 bases, and the junction held 5 bases outside the gene matches. The germline V gene has CDR1 LGHNA and CDR2 YNFKEQ. The CDR3 length is 14 residues. The CDR3 sequence is CASSQDQGARGYTF. The CDR3, as DNA: TGTGCCAGCAGCCAAGATCAGGGGGCGAGAGGCTACACCTTC.

This clonotype was counted at least ten times. This sequence joins TRBV6-1 and TRBJ1-1, with a tentative D call TRBD1 (6 bases). The CDR3 loop spans 13 amino acids. V was shortened by 4 bases and J by 5 bases, with 11 bases between the two germline ends. The germline V gene has CDR1 MNHNS and CDR2 SASEGT. The CDR3 bases are TGTGCCAGCAGTGGGGACATGGAAACTGAAGCTTTCTTT. Its protein product is CASSGDMETEAFF.

The chain recombines TRBV20-1 with TRBJ1-2, with TRBD1 matching over 11 bases. V shed 5 bases and J 1 base; nucleotides not matched to a gene: 6. There are 15 residues in the CDR3. Germline CDR1 reads DFQATT; CDR2 reads SNEGSKA (reference sequence). The CDR3, as DNA: TGCAGTGCTCTTGGACAGGGGGCCATTAACTATGGCTACACCTTC. It encodes CSALGQGAINYGYTF.

This clonotype was observed many times. This chain links TRBV6-1 with TRBJ1-5; possible D gene TRBD1, 6 bases. This CDR3 region has 15 residues. Germline assignment: CDR1 MNHNS and CDR2 SASEGT. Trimming cost V 7 bases and J 0 bases, with 13 bases left between them. The CDR3 region has the DNA TGTGCCAGCAAACCACAGGGAACTAGCAATCAGCCCCAGCATTTT. Protein product: CASKPQGTSNQPQHF.

This clonotype was detected ten times or more. CDR3 DNA sequence: TGTGCCAGCAGCCCCAATTGGGATACGCAGTATTTT. Amino acid sequence: CASSPNWDTQYF. The chain is built from TRBV7-2 and TRBJ2-3; D remains ambiguous. Looked up from germline, CDR1 is SGHTA and CDR2 is FQGNSA. CDR3 length: 12 amino acids. Trimming took 5 bases from V and 6 from J, leaving 9 bases between them.

This clonotype was seen repeatedly, ten times or more. The rearrangement links TRBV5-1 to TRBJ2-1; 7 nucleotides agree with TRBD2. Germline V gene lookup returns CDR1 SGHRS and CDR2 YFSETQ. The V gene end was trimmed by 5 bases and the J gene end by 0 bases; junction bases not matched to a gene: 11. CDR3 length equals 17 residues. The CDR3 nucleotides are TGCGCCAGCAGACTAGCGACCCTGGGGGACTCCTACAATGAGCAGTTCTTC. Translated, it gives CASRLATLGDSYNEQFF.